Listed below are T cell receptor beta chains from one sample, sequenced in a study of control samples from healthy donors and cancer patients. Some clones are missing from TCRdb's copy, which holds only in-frame ones; the method was immunoSEQ multiplex PCR. The profile shows some 13,000 clones, roughly 79% of them singletons. Sequences were obtained from formalin-fixed, paraffin-embedded tissue. The receptor set was obtained from a male donor with melanoma. Each CDR3 is given with its conserved first and last residue. Fields, in order: J gene, D gene, V gene, clone size, CDR3 protein, CDR3 DNA. A D gene is named only where the DNA matches it firmly. Size values are once, few and many counts, or a class for expanded clones, and some rows have none.

TRBJ2-5,NA,TRBV29-1,NA,CSVVHSTKETQYF,TGCAGCGTTGTCCACAGTACCAAAGAGACCCAGTACTTC
TRBJ2-7,NA,TRBV19,NA,CASSIRLEAYEQYF,TGTGCCAGTAGTATACGACTAGAAGCCTACGAGCAGTACTTC
TRBJ2-7,NA,TRBV12-3/TRBV12-4,NA,CASSKRALPKQYF,TGTGCCAGCAGCAAGAGAGCCCTACCAAAGCAGTACTTC
TRBJ1-5,TRBD1,TRBV3-1/TRBV3-2,NA,CASSQVRDSNQPQHF,TGTGCCAGCAGCCAAGTTAGGGACAGTAATCAGCCCCAGCATTTT
TRBJ2-6,NA,TRBV11-2,once,CASSSLSGASGANVLTF,TGTGCCAGCAGCTCCCTCAGTGGGGCCTCTGGGGCCAACGTCCTGACTTTC
TRBJ1-1,NA,TRBV7-2,NA,CASSFGRTEAFF,TGTGCCAGCAGCTTCGGACGGACCGAAGCTTTCTTT
TRBJ2-1,TRBD2,TRBV27,NA,CASRLAGGRNEQFF,TGTGCCAGCCGCCTAGCGGGGGGGCGCAATGAGCAGTTCTTC
TRBJ2-7,TRBD2,TRBV7-2,NA,CASSSRGGSYEQYF,TGTGCCAGCAGCTCCCGGGGGGGGTCTTACGAGCAGTACTTC
TRBJ1-5,NA,TRBV7-9,once,CASSSMGDGNQPQHF,TGTGCCAGCAGCTCCATGGGGGACGGAAATCAGCCCCAGCATTTT
TRBJ1-6,NA,TRBV9,NA,CASSALTGVGNSPLHF,TGTGCCAGCAGCGCCTTGACAGGTGTAGGTAATTCACCCCTCCACTTT
TRBJ1-2,NA,TRBV19,NA,CASSITGSGYGYTF,TGTGCCAGTAGTATAACAGGGTCAGGGTATGGCTACACCTTC
TRBJ2-1,NA,TRBV11-2,NA,CASRLRDHYNEQFF,TGTGCCAGCAGACTCCGGGACCACTACAATGAGCAGTTCTTC
TRBJ2-1,NA,TRBV5-4,few,CASSLQPGPLFF,TGTGCCAGCAGCCTGCAGCCTGGACCTTTGTTCTTC
TRBJ2-1,TRBD1,TRBV10-3,NA,CAISEPTGAGYNEQFF,TGTGCCATCAGTGAGCCGACAGGGGCCGGTTACAATGAGCAGTTCTTC
TRBJ1-5,NA,TRBV4-2,NA,CASSQDPGSVQPQHF,TGTGCCAGCAGCCAAGATCCGGGTTCGGTTCAGCCCCAGCATTTT
TRBJ2-7,NA,TRBV5-6,once,CASSLGIYEQYF,TGTGCCAGCAGCTTGGGGATCTACGAGCAGTACTTC
TRBJ1-2,NA,TRBV29-1,NA,CSATEGDGYTF,TGCAGCGCTACGGAGGGTGATGGCTACACCTTC
TRBJ2-7,TRBD1,TRBV6-5,NA,CASHRGREQYF,TGTGCCAGCCACAGGGGGCGCGAGCAGTACTTC
TRBJ2-7,NA,TRBV3-1/TRBV3-2,once,CASSQGLRPGGQGRGEQYF,TGTGCCAGCAGCCAAGGTCTTCGGCCGGGCGGTCAGGGGAGGGGCGAGCAGTACTTC
TRBJ2-3,NA,TRBV5-1,few,CASSSITDTQYF,TGCGCCAGCAGCTCAATCACAGATACGCAGTATTTT
TRBJ1-4,NA,TRBV12-3/TRBV12-4,NA,CASSLRWEKLFF,TGTGCCAGCAGTTTAAGATGGGAAAAACTGTTTTTT
TRBJ2-2,NA,TRBV7-2,NA,CASSLARGELFF,TGTGCCAGCAGCTTAGCCAGGGGGGAGCTGTTTTTT
TRBJ2-3,NA,TRBV3-1/TRBV3-2,few,CASSQLSGTGTDTQYF,TGTGCCAGCAGCCAGTTGAGCGGCACGGGGACAGATACGCAGTATTTT
TRBJ2-3,TRBD2,TRBV6-5,NA,CASSPGLASDTQYF,TGTGCCAGCAGTCCGGGACTAGCATCAGATACGCAGTATTTT
TRBJ1-1,TRBD1,TRBV5-1,once,CASSLGDSEAFF,TGCGCCAGCAGCTTGGGGGACAGTGAAGCTTTCTTT
TRBJ2-1,NA,TRBV11-2,NA,CASSLDGQLNEQFF,TGTGCCAGCAGCTTAGATGGCCAGCTAAATGAGCAGTTCTTC
TRBJ1-1,NA,TRBV10-1,few,CASRVLIRGHTEAFF,TGCGCCAGCAGAGTGTTGATCCGGGGTCACACTGAAGCTTTCTTT
TRBJ1-2,NA,TRBV5-8,NA,CASSLRGNYGYTF,TGTGCCAGCAGCTTGCGGGGGAACTATGGCTACACCTTC
TRBJ2-2,NA,TRBV5-1,NA,CASSLGRITGELFF,TGCGCCAGCAGCTTGGGCAGGATCACCGGGGAGCTGTTTTTT
TRBJ2-1,NA,TRBV9,once,CASSVEDSSYNEQFF,TGTGCCAGCAGCGTAGAAGATAGCTCCTACAATGAGCAGTTCTTC
TRBJ2-5,NA,TRBV6-6,NA,CASSGPPGGETQYF,TGTGCCAGCAGCGGACCTCCCGGCGGGGAGACCCAGTACTTC
TRBJ2-3,NA,TRBV18,NA,CASSLGPTNQPQYF,TGTGCCAGCTCGCTTGGACCCACGAATCAGCCCCAGTATTTT
TRBJ2-1,NA,TRBV7-3,NA,CASSLTFAGAYNEQFF,TGTGCCAGCAGCTTAACGTTCGCGGGGGCATACAATGAGCAGTTCTTC
TRBJ1-5,TRBD1,TRBV11-2,NA,CASSLGDRSSYQPQHF,TGTGCCAGCAGCTTAGGGGACAGGAGTTCTTATCAGCCCCAGCATTTT
TRBJ2-2,NA,TRBV7-2,NA,CASSLQGTHTGELFF,TGTGCCAGCAGCTTACAGGGTACGCACACCGGGGAGCTGTTTTTT